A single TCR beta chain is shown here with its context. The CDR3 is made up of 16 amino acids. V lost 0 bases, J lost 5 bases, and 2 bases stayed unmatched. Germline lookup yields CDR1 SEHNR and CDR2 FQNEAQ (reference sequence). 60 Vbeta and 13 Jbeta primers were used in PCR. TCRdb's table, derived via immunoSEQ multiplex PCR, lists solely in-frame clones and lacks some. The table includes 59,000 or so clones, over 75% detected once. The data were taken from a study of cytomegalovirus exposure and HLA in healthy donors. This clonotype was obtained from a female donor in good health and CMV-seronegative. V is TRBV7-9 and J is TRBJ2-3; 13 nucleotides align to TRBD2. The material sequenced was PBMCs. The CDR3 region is CASSLAGLAGIDTQYF. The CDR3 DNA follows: TGTGCCAGCAGCTTAGCGGGACTAGCGGGAATAGATACGCAGTATTTT.